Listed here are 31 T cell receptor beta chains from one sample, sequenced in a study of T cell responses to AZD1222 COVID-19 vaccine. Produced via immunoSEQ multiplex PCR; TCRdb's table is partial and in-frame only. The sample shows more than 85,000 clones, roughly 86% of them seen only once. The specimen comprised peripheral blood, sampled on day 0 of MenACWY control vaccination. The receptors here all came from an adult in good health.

CDR3 loop: CASSMGGTDLRPGNEKLFF. CDR3 DNA sequence: TGTGCCAGCAGCATGGGCGGGACCGACCTTAGACCAGGTAATGAAAAACTGTTTTTT. V gene TRBV21-1 combines with J gene TRBJ1-4. TRBV21-1 is recorded as a pseudogene. The CDR3 is made up of 19 amino acids.

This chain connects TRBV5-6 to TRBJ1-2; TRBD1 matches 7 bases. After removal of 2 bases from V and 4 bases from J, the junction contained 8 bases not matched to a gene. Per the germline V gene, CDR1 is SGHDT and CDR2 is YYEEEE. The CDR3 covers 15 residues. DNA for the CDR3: TGTGCCAGCAGCTTTCCGACGGGACAGAGCTATGGCTACACCTTC. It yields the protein CASSFPTGQSYGYTF.

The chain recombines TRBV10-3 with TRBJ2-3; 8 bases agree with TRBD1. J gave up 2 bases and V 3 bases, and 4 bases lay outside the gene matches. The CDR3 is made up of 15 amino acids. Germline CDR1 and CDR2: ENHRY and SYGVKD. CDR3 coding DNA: TGTGCCATCAGTGAAAGGACAGGGAACACAGATACGCAGTATTTT. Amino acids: CAISERTGNTDTQYF.

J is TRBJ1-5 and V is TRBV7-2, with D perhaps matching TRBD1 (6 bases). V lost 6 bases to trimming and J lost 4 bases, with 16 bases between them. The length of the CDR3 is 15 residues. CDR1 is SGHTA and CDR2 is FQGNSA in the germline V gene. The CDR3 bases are TGTGCCAGCAGTCCAAACAGGGCGCCAAATCAGCCCCAGCATTTT. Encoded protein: CASSPNRAPNQPQHF.

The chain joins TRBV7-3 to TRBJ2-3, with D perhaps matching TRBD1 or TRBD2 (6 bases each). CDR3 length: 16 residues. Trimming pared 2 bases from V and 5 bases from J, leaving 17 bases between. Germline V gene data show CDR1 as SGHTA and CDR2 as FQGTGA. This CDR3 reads CASSLQGTHPGDTQYF. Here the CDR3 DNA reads TGTGCCAGCAGCTTACAGGGGACTCACCCTGGAGATACGCAGTATTTT.

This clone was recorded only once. The CDR3, as DNA: TGTGCCAGTAGTACTACTAGCGGGAGTCCCAATGAGCAGTTCTTC. As protein: CASSTTSGSPNEQFF. The genes are TRBV19 and TRBJ2-1, with 11 bases lining up with TRBD2. The ends lost 4 bases at V and 6 bases at J; junction bases unmatched: 5. Germline CDR1 LNHDA, CDR2 SQIVND (reference sequence). This CDR3 comprises 15 residues.

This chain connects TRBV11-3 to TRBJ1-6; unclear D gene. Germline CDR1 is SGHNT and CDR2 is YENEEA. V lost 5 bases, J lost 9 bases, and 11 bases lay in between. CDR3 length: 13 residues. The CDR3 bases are TGTGCCAGCAGCCCCGGGGTGGGTTCACCCCTCCACTTT. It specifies CASSPGVGSPLHF.

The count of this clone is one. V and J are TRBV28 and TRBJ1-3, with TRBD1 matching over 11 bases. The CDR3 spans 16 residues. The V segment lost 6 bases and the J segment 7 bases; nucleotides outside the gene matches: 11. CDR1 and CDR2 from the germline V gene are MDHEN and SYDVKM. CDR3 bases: TGTGCCAGCAGCGGGACAGGGGGTATCGTCGGGAACACCATATATTTT. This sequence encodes CASSGTGGIVGNTIYF. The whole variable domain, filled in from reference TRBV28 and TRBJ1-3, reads DVKVTQSSRYLVKRTGEKVFLECVQDMDHENMFWYRQDPGLGLRLIYFSYDVKMKEKGDIPEGYSVSREKKERFSLILESASTNQTSMYLCASSGTGGIVGNTIYFGEGSWLTVV.

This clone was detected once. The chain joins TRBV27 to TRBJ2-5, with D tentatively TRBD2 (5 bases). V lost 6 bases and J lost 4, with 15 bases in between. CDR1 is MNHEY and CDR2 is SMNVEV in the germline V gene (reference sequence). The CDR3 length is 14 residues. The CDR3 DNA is TGTGCCAGCAGCCCACCCGGGGTGGGAGAGACCCAGTACTTC. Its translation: CASSPPGVGETQYF.

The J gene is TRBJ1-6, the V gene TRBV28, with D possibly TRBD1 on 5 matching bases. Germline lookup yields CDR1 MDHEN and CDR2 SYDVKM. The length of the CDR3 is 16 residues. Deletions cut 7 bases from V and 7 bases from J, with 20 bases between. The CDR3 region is CASISPRRGLNSPLHF. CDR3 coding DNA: TGTGCCAGCATCTCGCCAAGGCGGGGGTTGAATTCACCCCTCCACTTT.

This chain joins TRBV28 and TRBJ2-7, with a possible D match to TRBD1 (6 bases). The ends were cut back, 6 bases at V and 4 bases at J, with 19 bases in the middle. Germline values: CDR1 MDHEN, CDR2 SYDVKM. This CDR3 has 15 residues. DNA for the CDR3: TGTGCCAGCAGGCCGCCTCAGGGGACAAGGTACGAGCAGTACTTC. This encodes CASRPPQGTRYEQYF.

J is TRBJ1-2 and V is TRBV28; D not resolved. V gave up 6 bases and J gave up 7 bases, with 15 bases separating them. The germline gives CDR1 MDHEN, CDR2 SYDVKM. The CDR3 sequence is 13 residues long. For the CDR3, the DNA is TGTGCCAGCAGAAGTACCGCGGCCCTTGGCTACACCTTC. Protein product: CASRSTAALGYTF.

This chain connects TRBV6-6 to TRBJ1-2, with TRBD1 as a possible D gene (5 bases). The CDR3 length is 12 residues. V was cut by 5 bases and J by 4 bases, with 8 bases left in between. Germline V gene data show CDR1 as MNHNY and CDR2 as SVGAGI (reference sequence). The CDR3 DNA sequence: TGTGCCAGCAGTCCAGGGACCTATGGCTACACCTTC. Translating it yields CASSPGTYGYTF.

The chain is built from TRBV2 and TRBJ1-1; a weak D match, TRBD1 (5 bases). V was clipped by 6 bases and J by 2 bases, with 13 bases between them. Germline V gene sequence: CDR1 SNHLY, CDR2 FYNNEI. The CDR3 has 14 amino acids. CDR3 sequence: CASRSGYGNTEAFF. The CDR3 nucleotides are TGTGCCAGCAGGTCAGGGTACGGAAACACTGAAGCTTTCTTT.

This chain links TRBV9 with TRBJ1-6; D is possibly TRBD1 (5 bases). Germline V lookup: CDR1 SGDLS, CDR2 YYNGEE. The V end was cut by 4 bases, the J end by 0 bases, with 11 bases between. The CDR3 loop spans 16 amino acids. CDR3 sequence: CASSHRWSSYNSPLHF. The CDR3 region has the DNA TGTGCCAGCAGCCACAGGTGGAGCTCCTATAATTCACCCCTCCACTTT.

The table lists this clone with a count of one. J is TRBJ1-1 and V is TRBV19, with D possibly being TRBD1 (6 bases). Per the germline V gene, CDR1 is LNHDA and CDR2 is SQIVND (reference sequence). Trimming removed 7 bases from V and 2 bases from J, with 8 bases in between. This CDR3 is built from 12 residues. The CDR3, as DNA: TGTGCCAGTACACAGGGAAACACTGAAGCTTTCTTT. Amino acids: CASTQGNTEAFF. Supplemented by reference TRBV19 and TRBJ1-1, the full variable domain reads DGGITQSPKYLFRKEGQNVTLSCEQNLNHDAMYWYRQDPGQGLRLIYYSQIVNDFQKGDIAEGYSVSREKKESFPLTVTSAQKNPTAFYLCASTQGNTEAFFGQGTRLTVV.

The DNA for the CDR3 is TGTGCCAGCAGCTTAGCCGGACAGTACGAGCAGTACTTC. Translating gives CASSLAGQYEQYF. The gene calls are TRBV11-2 and TRBJ2-7; tentative D call: TRBD1 (6 bases). Trimming took 1 base from V and 4 from J, leaving 8 bases between them. There are 13 residues in the CDR3. Per the germline V gene, CDR1 is SGHAT and CDR2 is FQNNGV.

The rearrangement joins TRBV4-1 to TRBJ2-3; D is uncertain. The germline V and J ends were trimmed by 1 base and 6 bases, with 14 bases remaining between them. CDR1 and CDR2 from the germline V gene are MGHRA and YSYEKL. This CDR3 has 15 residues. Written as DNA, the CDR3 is TGCGCCAGCAGCCAAGTCGACGCTCCGAGGGATACGCAGTATTTT. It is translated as CASSQVDAPRDTQYF.

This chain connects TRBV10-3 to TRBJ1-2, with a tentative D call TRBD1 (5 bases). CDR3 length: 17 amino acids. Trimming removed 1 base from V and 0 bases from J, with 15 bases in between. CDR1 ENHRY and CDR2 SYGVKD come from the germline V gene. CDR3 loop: CAISELGRRGANYGYTF. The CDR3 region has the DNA TGTGCCATCAGTGAGTTGGGTCGGCGGGGCGCTAACTATGGCTACACCTTC.

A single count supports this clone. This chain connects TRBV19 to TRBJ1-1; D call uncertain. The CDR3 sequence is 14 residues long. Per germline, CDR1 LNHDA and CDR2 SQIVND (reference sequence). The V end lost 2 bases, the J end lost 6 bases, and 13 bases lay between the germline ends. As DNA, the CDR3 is TGTGCCAGTAGTATATCAGGAGTCGGGTCTGAAGCTTTCTTT. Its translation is CASSISGVGSEAFF. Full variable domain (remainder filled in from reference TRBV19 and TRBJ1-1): DGGITQSPKYLFRKEGQNVTLSCEQNLNHDAMYWYRQDPGQGLRLIYYSQIVNDFQKGDIAEGYSVSREKKESFPLTVTSAQKNPTAFYLCASSISGVGSEAFFGQGTRLTVV.

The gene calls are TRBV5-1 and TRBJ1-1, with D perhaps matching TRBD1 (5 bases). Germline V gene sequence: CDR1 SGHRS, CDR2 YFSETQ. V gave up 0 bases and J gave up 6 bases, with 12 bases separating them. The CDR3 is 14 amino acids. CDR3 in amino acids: CASSLAGAGAEAFF. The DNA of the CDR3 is TGCGCCAGCAGCTTGGCCGGGGCTGGTGCTGAAGCTTTCTTT.

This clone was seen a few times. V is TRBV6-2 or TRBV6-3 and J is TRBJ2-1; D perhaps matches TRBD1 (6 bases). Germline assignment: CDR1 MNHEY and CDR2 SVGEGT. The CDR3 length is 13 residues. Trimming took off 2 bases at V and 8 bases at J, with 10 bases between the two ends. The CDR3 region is CASSYLRGDEQFF. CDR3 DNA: TGTGCCAGCAGTTACCTCAGGGGTGATGAGCAGTTCTTC.

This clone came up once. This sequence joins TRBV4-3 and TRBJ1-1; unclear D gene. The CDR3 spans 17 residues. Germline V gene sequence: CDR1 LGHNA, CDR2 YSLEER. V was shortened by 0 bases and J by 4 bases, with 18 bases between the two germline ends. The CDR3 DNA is TGCGCCAGCAGCCAAGACTCTCGCGGGGTTTGGGGCACTGAAGCTTTCTTT. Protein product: CASSQDSRGVWGTEAFF.

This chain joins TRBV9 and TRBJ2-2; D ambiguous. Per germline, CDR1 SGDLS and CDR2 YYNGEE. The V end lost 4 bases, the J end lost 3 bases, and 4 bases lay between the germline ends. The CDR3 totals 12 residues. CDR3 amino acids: CASSPYTGELFF. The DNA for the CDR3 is TGTGCCAGCAGCCCGTACACCGGGGAGCTGTTTTTT.

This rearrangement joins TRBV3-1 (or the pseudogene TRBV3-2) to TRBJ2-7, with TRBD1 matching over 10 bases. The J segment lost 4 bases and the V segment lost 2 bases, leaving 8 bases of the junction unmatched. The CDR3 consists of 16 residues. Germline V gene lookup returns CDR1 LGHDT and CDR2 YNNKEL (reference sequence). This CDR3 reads CASSQNPGQGTYEQYF. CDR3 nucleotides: TGTGCCAGCAGCCAAAATCCGGGACAGGGGACGTACGAGCAGTACTTC.

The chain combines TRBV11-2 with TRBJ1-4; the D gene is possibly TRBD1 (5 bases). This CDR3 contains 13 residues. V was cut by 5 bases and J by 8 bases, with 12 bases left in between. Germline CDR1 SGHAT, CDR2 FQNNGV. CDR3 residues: CASSPSGQEKLFF. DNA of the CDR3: TGTGCCAGCAGCCCATCGGGGCAAGAAAAACTGTTTTTT.

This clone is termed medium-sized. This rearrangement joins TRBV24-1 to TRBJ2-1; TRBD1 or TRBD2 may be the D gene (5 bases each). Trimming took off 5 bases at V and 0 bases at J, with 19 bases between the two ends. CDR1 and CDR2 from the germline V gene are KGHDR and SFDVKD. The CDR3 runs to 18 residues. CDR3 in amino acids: CATSGGTPGFFSYNEQFF. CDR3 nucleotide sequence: TGTGCCACCAGTGGGGGGACCCCCGGTTTTTTCTCCTACAATGAGCAGTTCTTC.

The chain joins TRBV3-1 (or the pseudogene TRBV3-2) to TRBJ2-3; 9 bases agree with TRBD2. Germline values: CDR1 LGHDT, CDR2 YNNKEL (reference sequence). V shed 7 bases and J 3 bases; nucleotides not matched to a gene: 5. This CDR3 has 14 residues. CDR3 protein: CASTNGLATDTQYF. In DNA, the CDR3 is TGTGCCAGCACCAATGGACTAGCGACAGATACGCAGTATTTT.

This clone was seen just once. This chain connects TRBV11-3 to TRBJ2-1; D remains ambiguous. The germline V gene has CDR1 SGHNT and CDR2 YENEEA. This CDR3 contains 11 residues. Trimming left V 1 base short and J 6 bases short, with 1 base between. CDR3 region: CASSLANEQFF. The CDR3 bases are TGTGCCAGCAGCTTAGCCAATGAGCAGTTCTTC.

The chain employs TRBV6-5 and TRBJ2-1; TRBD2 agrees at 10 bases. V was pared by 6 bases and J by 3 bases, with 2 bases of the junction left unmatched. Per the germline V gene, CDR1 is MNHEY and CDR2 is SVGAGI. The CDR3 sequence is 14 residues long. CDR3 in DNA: TGTGCCAGCAGATCTAGCGGGGGCTACAATGAGCAGTTCTTC. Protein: CASRSSGGYNEQFF.

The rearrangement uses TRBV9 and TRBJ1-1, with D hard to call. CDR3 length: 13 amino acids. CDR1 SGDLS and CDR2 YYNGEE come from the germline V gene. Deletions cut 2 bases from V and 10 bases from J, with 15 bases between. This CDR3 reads CASSVTQDSPAFF. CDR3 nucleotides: TGTGCCAGCAGCGTTACCCAAGATTCCCCAGCTTTCTTT.